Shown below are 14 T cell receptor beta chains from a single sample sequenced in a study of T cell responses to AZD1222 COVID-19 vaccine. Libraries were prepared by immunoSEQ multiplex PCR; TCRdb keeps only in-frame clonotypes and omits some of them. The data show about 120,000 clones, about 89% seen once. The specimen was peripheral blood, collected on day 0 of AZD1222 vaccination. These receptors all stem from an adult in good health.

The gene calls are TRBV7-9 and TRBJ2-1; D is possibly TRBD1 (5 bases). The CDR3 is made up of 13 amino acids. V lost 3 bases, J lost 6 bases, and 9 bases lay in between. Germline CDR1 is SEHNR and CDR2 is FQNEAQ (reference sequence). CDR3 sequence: CASSFARVNEQFF. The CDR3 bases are TGTGCCAGCAGCTTTGCCAGGGTCAATGAGCAGTTCTTC.

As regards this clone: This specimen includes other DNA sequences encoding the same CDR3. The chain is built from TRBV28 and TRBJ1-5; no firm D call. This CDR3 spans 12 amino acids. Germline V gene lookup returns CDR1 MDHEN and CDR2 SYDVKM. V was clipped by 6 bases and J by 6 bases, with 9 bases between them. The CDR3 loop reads CASSSPPQPQHF. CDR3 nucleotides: TGTGCCAGCAGCTCTCCACCTCAGCCCCAGCATTTT.

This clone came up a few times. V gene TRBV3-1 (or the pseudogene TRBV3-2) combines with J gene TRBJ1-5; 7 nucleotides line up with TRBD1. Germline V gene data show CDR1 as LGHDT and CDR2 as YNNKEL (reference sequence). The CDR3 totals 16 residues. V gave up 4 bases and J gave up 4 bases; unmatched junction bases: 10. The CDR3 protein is CASSPSTGWENQPQHF. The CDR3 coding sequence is TGTGCCAGCAGCCCCTCGACAGGGTGGGAAAATCAGCCCCAGCATTTT.

CDR3 bases: TGCGCCAGCAGCTTCGACAGGGTGGAAGGCTACACCTTC. This codes for CASSFDRVEGYTF. V and J are TRBV5-1 and TRBJ1-2; 7 nucleotides align to TRBD1. CDR1 SGHRS and CDR2 YFSETQ come from the germline V gene. The CDR3 contains 13 residues. J was trimmed by 8 bases and V by 2 bases; bases with no gene match: 6.

The CDR3 DNA is TGCAGCGTTGAAGACCCCCGCCGGTTCGAGCAGTACTTC. Translated, it gives CSVEDPRRFEQYF. The chain employs TRBV29-1 and TRBJ2-7; D is unresolved. Germline-derived CDR1 and CDR2 are SQVTM and ANQGSEA. The germline V and J ends were trimmed by 0 bases and 6 bases, with 12 bases remaining between them. The CDR3 spans 13 residues.

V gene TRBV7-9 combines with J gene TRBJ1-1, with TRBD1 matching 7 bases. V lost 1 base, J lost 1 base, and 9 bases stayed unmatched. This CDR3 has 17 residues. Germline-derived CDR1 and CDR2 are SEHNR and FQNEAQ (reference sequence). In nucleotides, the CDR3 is TGTGCCAGCAGCTTAGGGTTCTTAGGGGGCGGGAACACTGAAGCTTTCTTT. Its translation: CASSLGFLGGGNTEAFF. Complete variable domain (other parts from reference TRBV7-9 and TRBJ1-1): DTGVSQNPRHKITKRGQNVTFRCDPISEHNRLYWYRQTLGQGPEFLTYFQNEAQLEKSRLLSDRFSAERPKGSFSTLEIQRTEQGDSAMYLCASSLGFLGGGNTEAFFGQGTRLTVV.

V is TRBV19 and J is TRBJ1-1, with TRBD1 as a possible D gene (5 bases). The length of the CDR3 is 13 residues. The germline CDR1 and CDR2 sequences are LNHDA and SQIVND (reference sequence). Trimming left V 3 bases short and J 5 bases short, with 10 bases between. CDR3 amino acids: CASSMGPTTEAFF. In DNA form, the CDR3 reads TGTGCCAGTAGTATGGGACCAACGACTGAAGCTTTCTTT. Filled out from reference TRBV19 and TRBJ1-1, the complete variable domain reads DGGITQSPKYLFRKEGQNVTLSCEQNLNHDAMYWYRQDPGQGLRLIYYSQIVNDFQKGDIAEGYSVSREKKESFPLTVTSAQKNPTAFYLCASSMGPTTEAFFGQGTRLTVV.

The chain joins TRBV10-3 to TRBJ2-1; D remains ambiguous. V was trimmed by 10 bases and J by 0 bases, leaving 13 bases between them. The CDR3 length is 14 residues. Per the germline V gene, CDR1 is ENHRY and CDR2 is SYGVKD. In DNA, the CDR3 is TGTGCCAGTCTGGACGGAACCTCCTACAATGAGCAGTTCTTC. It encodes CASLDGTSYNEQFF.

The CDR3 coding sequence is TGTGCCAGCAGCCAGACGGACAGTGAAGCTTTCTTT. Amino acids: CASSQTDSEAFF. The gene calls are TRBV7-9 and TRBJ1-1; possibly TRBD1 for D (6 bases). The V gene's germline CDR1 is SEHNR and CDR2 FQNEAQ (reference sequence). V was clipped by 5 bases and J by 7 bases, with 11 bases between them. The CDR3 has 12 residues.

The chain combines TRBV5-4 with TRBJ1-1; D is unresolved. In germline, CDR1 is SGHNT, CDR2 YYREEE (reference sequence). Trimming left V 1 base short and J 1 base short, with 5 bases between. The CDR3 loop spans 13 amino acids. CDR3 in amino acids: CASSLPSNTEAFF. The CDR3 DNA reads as TGTGCCAGCAGCTTGCCATCGAACACTGAAGCTTTCTTT. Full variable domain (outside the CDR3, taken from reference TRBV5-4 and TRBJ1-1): ETGVTQSPTHLIKTRGQQVTLRCSSQSGHNTVSWYQQALGQGPQFIFQYYREEENGRGNFPPRFSGLQFPNYSSELNVNALELDDSALYLCASSLPSNTEAFFGQGTRLTVV.

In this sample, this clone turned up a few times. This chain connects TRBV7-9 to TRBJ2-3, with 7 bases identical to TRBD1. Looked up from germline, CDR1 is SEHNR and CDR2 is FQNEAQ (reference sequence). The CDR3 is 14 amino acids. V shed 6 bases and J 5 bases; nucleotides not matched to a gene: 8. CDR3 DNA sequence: TGTGCCAGCAGGACAACAGGGGCTGGAGATACGCAGTATTTT. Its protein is CASRTTGAGDTQYF.

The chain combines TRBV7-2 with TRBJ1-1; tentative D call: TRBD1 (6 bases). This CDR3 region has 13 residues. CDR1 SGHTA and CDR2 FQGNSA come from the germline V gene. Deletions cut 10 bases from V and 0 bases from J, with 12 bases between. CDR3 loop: CANGQLLNTEAFF. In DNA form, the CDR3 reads TGTGCCAACGGACAGCTCCTGAACACTGAAGCTTTCTTT.

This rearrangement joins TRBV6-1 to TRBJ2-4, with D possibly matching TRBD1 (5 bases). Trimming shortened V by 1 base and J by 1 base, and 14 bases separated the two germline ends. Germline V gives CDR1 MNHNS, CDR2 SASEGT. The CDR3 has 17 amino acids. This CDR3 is CASSEVQGVGAKNIQYF. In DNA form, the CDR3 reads TGTGCCAGCAGTGAAGTTCAAGGGGTCGGGGCCAAAAACATTCAGTACTTC.

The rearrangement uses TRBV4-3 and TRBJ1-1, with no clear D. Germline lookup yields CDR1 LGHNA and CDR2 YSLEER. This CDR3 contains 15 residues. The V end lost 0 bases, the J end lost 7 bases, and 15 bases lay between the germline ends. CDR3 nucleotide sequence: TGCGCCAGCAGCCAAGAGCCGGGGTCTCGTTATGAAGCTTTCTTT. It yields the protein CASSQEPGSRYEAFF.